Listed here are 23 T cell receptor beta chains from one sample, sequenced in a study of Ad26.COV2.S vaccination and SARS-CoV-2 variants. Stated treatment: some 20 received Ad26.COV2.S at low or high dose, single or two shots; roughly five received placebo; per-sample allocation not given. Specimens were obtained on day 63 following the first vaccine or placebo injection. Profiling relied on immunoSEQ multiplex PCR, and the TCRdb table lists in-frame clones only, not all of them. The sample has about 400,000 clones, around 89% seen once. Sequences were derived from peripheral blood, sampled in a trial of Ad26.COV2.S vaccine versus placebo. The source is a person between 18 and 59 years old who received the Ad26.COV2.S COVID-19 vaccine or a placebo.

CDR3 sequence: CASSYRTGGHEQYF. For the CDR3, the DNA is TGTGCCAGCAGTTACAGGACAGGGGGCCACGAGCAGTACTTC. The V gene is TRBV6-2 or TRBV6-3, the J gene TRBJ2-7; 11 nucleotides agree with TRBD1. The V gene's germline CDR1 is MNHEY and CDR2 SVGEGT. This CDR3 has 14 amino acids. V shed 2 bases and J 5 bases; nucleotides not matched to a gene: 2.

This clone has more than one count but fewer than ten. The gene calls are TRBV27 and TRBJ2-5, with TRBD2 as a possible D gene (6 bases). CDR1 and CDR2 (germline): MNHEY, SMNVEV (reference sequence). The CDR3 covers 14 residues. Deletions cut 3 bases from V and 5 bases from J, with 13 bases between. The CDR3 here is CASSFTGVGETQYF. The CDR3 coding sequence is TGTGCCAGCAGTTTTACGGGGGTGGGGGAGACCCAGTACTTC.

The CDR3 protein is CASSWAGAGLASDTQYF. CDR3 nucleotides: TGTGCCAGCAGTTGGGCTGGGGCGGGACTAGCTTCAGATACGCAGTATTTT. The chain couples TRBV28 to TRBJ2-3, with 9 bases identical to TRBD2. The V gene end was trimmed by 4 bases and the J gene end by 4 bases; junction bases not matched to a gene: 12. This CDR3 region has 17 residues. Germline CDR1 reads MDHEN; CDR2 reads SYDVKM.

The J gene is TRBJ2-3, the V gene TRBV30; 9 nucleotides agree with TRBD2. This CDR3 region has 16 residues. Germline trimming cut 0 bases from V and 2 bases from J; bases unmatched to any gene: 6. Germline values: CDR1 GTSNPN, CDR2 SVGIG (reference sequence). In DNA form, the CDR3 reads TGTGCCTGGAGTGTACGTCTAGCGGGGAACACAGATACGCAGTATTTT. Translation gives CAWSVRLAGNTDTQYF.

This clone occurred once. J is TRBJ2-1 and V is TRBV11-3; the D is unclear. Per the germline V gene, CDR1 is SGHNT and CDR2 is YENEEA. Trimming took 6 bases from V and 0 from J, leaving 12 bases between them. CDR3 length: 15 amino acids. CDR3 sequence: CASRAYESSYNEQFF. The CDR3 DNA follows: TGTGCCAGCAGGGCGTATGAGAGCTCCTACAATGAGCAGTTCTTC.

The CDR3: CASSLGTGGDYSPLHF. DNA for the CDR3: TGCGCCAGCAGCTTAGGGACAGGGGGTGACTATTCACCCCTCCACTTT. The chain links TRBV5-1 to TRBJ1-6, with 11 bases matching TRBD1. The germline gives CDR1 SGHRS, CDR2 YFSETQ. Trimming removed 2 bases from V and 8 bases from J; junction bases left unmatched: 6. This CDR3 has 16 amino acids.

The genes are TRBV3-1 (or the pseudogene TRBV3-2) and TRBJ1-2; D not certain. The V gene lost 0 bases and the J gene lost 2 bases, with 10 bases spanning the gap. This CDR3 spans 15 amino acids. Germline V CDR1 and CDR2: LGHDT, YNNKEL (reference sequence). DNA for the CDR3: TGTGCCAGCAGCCAAGATCTATCGAGGAACTATGGCTACACCTTC. It specifies CASSQDLSRNYGYTF.

The chain links TRBV7-6 to TRBJ2-5; 8 positions agree with TRBD2. V trimming: 5 bases; J trimming: 3 bases; junction bases outside the gene matches: 11. CDR1 and CDR2 (germline): SGHVS, FNYEAQ. The CDR3 consists of 16 residues. The DNA of the CDR3 is TGTGCCAGCAGCACGACCCTAGGGACTAGAAAAGAGACCCAGTACTTC. Its translation: CASSTTLGTRKETQYF.

There are a few counts of this clone. This sequence joins TRBV19 and TRBJ2-2, with TRBD2 identical over 7 bases. The V segment lost 7 bases and the J segment 1 base; nucleotides outside the gene matches: 3. This CDR3 is 14 amino acids long. Germline V gene sequence: CDR1 LNHDA, CDR2 SQIVND (reference sequence). CDR3 loop: CASIGGRNTGELFF. CDR3 bases: TGTGCCAGTATTGGCGGGAGGAACACCGGGGAGCTGTTTTTT. Full variable domain (rest looked up from reference TRBV19 and TRBJ2-2): DGGITQSPKYLFRKEGQNVTLSCEQNLNHDAMYWYRQDPGQGLRLIYYSQIVNDFQKGDIAEGYSVSREKKESFPLTVTSAQKNPTAFYLCASIGGRNTGELFFGEGSRLTVL.

The V gene is TRBV28, the J gene TRBJ1-2, with D possibly being TRBD1 (5 bases). Trimming left V 2 bases short and J 3 bases short, with 13 bases between. This CDR3 spans 15 amino acids. The V gene's germline CDR1 is MDHEN and CDR2 SYDVKM. The CDR3 sequence is CASSLRRDGYYGYTF. The CDR3 coding sequence is TGTGCCAGCAGTTTAAGGCGGGACGGCTACTATGGCTACACCTTC.

This sequence joins TRBV30 and TRBJ1-4; D is possibly TRBD1 (6 bases). This CDR3 spans 13 amino acids. V lost 0 bases and J lost 5, with 7 bases in between. CDR1 GTSNPN and CDR2 SVGIG come from the germline V gene (reference sequence). For the CDR3, the DNA is TGTGCCTGGAGTGTCAGGGGCAATGAAAAACTGTTTTTT. This codes for CAWSVRGNEKLFF.

CDR3 in DNA: TGCGCCAGCAGCCAAGATCGAGCGGGGGAGACCCAGTACTTC. Protein sequence: CASSQDRAGETQYF. The chain has TRBV4-3 and TRBJ2-5; 7 bases align to TRBD2. V trimming: 0 bases; J trimming: 5 bases; junction bases outside the gene matches: 3. The germline V gene has CDR1 LGHNA and CDR2 YSLEER. The CDR3 consists of 14 residues.

V and J are TRBV27 and TRBJ2-7; weak D call: TRBD2 (6 bases). This CDR3 is 14 amino acids long. Trimming removed 6 bases from V and 3 bases from J, with 15 bases in between. CDR1 and CDR2 (germline): MNHEY, SMNVEV (reference sequence). The CDR3 protein is CASSDGGGSYEQYF. The CDR3 bases are TGTGCCAGCAGCGACGGGGGAGGCAGCTACGAGCAGTACTTC.

The rearrangement links TRBV2 to TRBJ2-2, with D possibly matching TRBD2 (5 bases). Trimming pared 3 bases from V and 5 bases from J, leaving 10 bases between. CDR1 is SNHLY and CDR2 is FYNNEI in the germline V gene. The CDR3 has 14 amino acids. The CDR3 sequence is CASSDGPGTGELFF. In nucleotides, the CDR3 is TGTGCCAGCAGTGACGGCCCGGGGACCGGGGAGCTGTTTTTT.

The DNA of the CDR3 is TGTGCCAGCAGTGTAGCGGGAGGCCCGGCCTACGAGCAGTACTTC. Translated, it gives CASSVAGGPAYEQYF. The chain has TRBV28 and TRBJ2-7, with 10 bases identical to TRBD2. The CDR3 runs 15 residues. CDR1 and CDR2 (germline): MDHEN, SYDVKM. The V segment lost 5 bases and the J segment 2 bases; nucleotides outside the gene matches: 6.

Concerning this clone: This CDR3 is also generated by other DNA sequences in the sample. This chain links TRBV28 with TRBJ2-5; TRBD2 matches at 7 bases. The CDR3 runs 13 residues. Germline V gene data show CDR1 as MDHEN and CDR2 as SYDVKM. The junction had 6 bases not matched to a gene; V was cut back by 6 bases and J by 5 bases. The CDR3 sequence: CASSLGREETQYF. In nucleotides, the CDR3 is TGTGCCAGCAGCCTTGGGAGGGAGGAGACCCAGTACTTC.

The chain couples TRBV24-1 to TRBJ2-7, with D maybe TRBD1 (5 bases). The germline gives CDR1 KGHDR, CDR2 SFDVKD. CDR3 length: 14 residues. The V gene lost 5 bases and the J gene lost 3 bases, with 13 bases spanning the gap. The CDR3 region is CATSASGNYYEQYF. The DNA for the CDR3 is TGTGCCACCAGTGCGTCAGGGAATTACTACGAGCAGTACTTC.

This chain connects TRBV6-6 to TRBJ2-1, with D perhaps matching TRBD1 (6 bases). This CDR3 region has 14 residues. V was cut by 6 bases and J by 2 bases, with 11 bases left in between. CDR1 is MNHNY, CDR2 SVGAGI, per germline (reference sequence). The CDR3 sequence: CASSSDSPYNEQFF. The CDR3 DNA is TGTGCCAGCAGCTCGGACAGTCCCTACAATGAGCAGTTCTTC.

V gene TRBV6-5 combines with J gene TRBJ1-5; D unresolved. V dropped 5 bases and J dropped 2 bases, with 10 bases sitting between them. This CDR3 has 14 amino acids. Per germline, CDR1 MNHEY and CDR2 SVGAGI. The CDR3 region is CASSRGIGNQPQHF. CDR3 in DNA: TGTGCCAGCAGTCGTGGGATTGGCAATCAGCCCCAGCATTTT.

The V call is TRBV7-8, the J call TRBJ1-6; weak D call: TRBD1 (5 bases). The CDR3 totals 18 residues. The germline V and J ends were trimmed by 4 bases and 0 bases, with 16 bases remaining between them. Germline loops: CDR1 SGHVS, CDR2 FQNEAQ. In DNA form, the CDR3 reads TGTGCCAGCAGCTATACCTCGACAGCCAGCTCCTATAATTCACCCCTCCACTTT. The encoded protein is CASSYTSTASSYNSPLHF.

This sequence joins TRBV7-6 and TRBJ2-1; D possibly corresponds to TRBD2 (6 bases). The CDR3 runs 14 residues. CDR1 is SGHVS, CDR2 FNYEAQ, per germline. Trimming removed 4 bases at V and 5 bases at J, with 12 bases between. The CDR3: CASSSGLTNNEQFF. The CDR3 nucleotides are TGTGCCAGCAGCTCGGGACTGACCAACAATGAGCAGTTCTTC.

The chain links TRBV21-1 to TRBJ1-5; the table names TRBD1, a call not compared with the DNA. TRBV21-1 represents a pseudogene. The CDR3 is 17 residues long. The CDR3 nucleotides read TGTGCCAGCAGCAAAGGTGGGGACAGGGACAGCAATCAGCCCCAGCATTTT. Translated: CASSKGGDRDSNQPQHF.

In its sample, this clone was seen many times. This chain uses TRBV5-1 with TRBJ2-6; unclear D gene. The CDR3 is 14 amino acids. Germline-derived CDR1 and CDR2 are SGHRS and YFSETQ. V lost 0 bases and J lost 0, with 1 base in between. The CDR3 nucleotides read TGCGCCAGCAGCTTGGACTCTGGGGCCAACGTCCTGACTTTC. Protein product: CASSLDSGANVLTF.